These T cell receptor beta chains were read from a single sample in a study of blood T cell repertoires in COVID-19. TCRdb's copy holds only in-frame clones and misses some; the assay was immunoSEQ multiplex PCR. The sample consists of about 220,000 clones, roughly 80% of them appearing once. The sample consisted of PBMCs or T cells enriched from blood (not recorded which). Receptor source: a woman aged 40-49 years with acute COVID-19. The CDR3 runs from the conserved cysteine through the conserved F or W. The D gene is left open where the match is weak. Clone size is shown for a subset of rows, as once, few, many or a class of expanded clone.

TGTGCCAGCAGTAGCGGGAGCTCCTACAATGAGCAGTTCTTC	CASSSGSSYNEQFF	TRBD2	NA	TRBV6-4	TRBJ2-1
TGTGCCAGCAGTTCAGACTCGAAGCAGTTCTTC	CASSSDSKQFF	NA	NA	TRBV28	TRBJ2-1
TGTGCCATCAGTGGGACAGGAGATCAGCCCCAGCATTTT	CAISGTGDQPQHF	TRBD1	NA	TRBV10-3	TRBJ1-5
TGTGCCAGCAGCCACTGGACAGGGGGGGTGAACACTGAAGCTTTCTTT	CASSHWTGGVNTEAFF	TRBD1	NA	TRBV3-1/TRBV3-2	TRBJ1-1
TGTGCCAGCAGCCTCTCCAAACCGGGTGAAAAACTGTTTTTT	CASSLSKPGEKLFF	NA	NA	TRBV7-9	TRBJ1-4
TGTGCCAGCACCGGGACAGAGGTCGAGCAGTACTTC	CASTGTEVEQYF	TRBD1	NA	TRBV2	TRBJ2-7
TGTGCCAGCAGCTTGGACAGGGGGACCTACAATGAGCAGTTCTTC	CASSLDRGTYNEQFF	TRBD1	few	TRBV7-2	TRBJ2-1
TGTGCCAGCTCACCTCCAAACACCGGGGAGCTGTTTTTT	CASSPPNTGELFF	NA	NA	TRBV18	TRBJ2-2
TGTGCCAGCAGTTTGAGAAAAAACACTGAAGCTTTCTTT	CASSLRKNTEAFF	NA	NA	TRBV12-3/TRBV12-4	TRBJ1-1
TGTGCCACCAGCAGAGAGGGGGCGCAATATGAAAAACTGTTTTTT	CATSREGAQYEKLFF	NA	NA	TRBV15	TRBJ1-4
TGTGCCAGCAGCCTTTCTCCCGGGTTTGGCTACACCTTC	CASSLSPGFGYTF	NA	NA	TRBV7-8	TRBJ1-2
TGTGCCTGGAGTGCGGTAGCGGGGGGGCGAGATACGCAGTATTTT	CAWSAVAGGRDTQYF	TRBD2	NA	TRBV30	TRBJ2-3
TGTGCCAGTACTCTTCGGGAGAGCAATCAGCCCCAGCATTTT	CASTLRESNQPQHF	NA	NA	TRBV19	TRBJ1-5
TGTGCCAGTAGTATACAGGTCTATTATGGCTACACCTTC	CASSIQVYYGYTF	NA	NA	TRBV19	TRBJ1-2
TGTGCCAGCAGCGCCGTCGGGGGTGCAAAAGAGACCCAGTACTTC	CASSAVGGAKETQYF	NA	NA	TRBV9	TRBJ2-5
TGTGCCAGTAGTATTGCTAGCGGGACTATGGGGTTACAAGAGACCCAGTACTTC	CASSIASGTMGLQETQYF	TRBD2	few	TRBV19	TRBJ2-5
TGTGCCAGCAGCTTAGGTAGCGGTTATGGGTACAATGAGCAGTTCTTC	CASSLGSGYGYNEQFF	NA	NA	TRBV7-2	TRBJ2-1
TGCGCCAGCAGCTTGACCCTCCTCGTCGGGAATAATTCACCCCTCCACTTT	CASSLTLLVGNNSPLHF	NA	NA	TRBV5-1	TRBJ1-6
TGCGCCAGCAGCTTGGGGACTAGTCTAGCTGAGCAGTTCTTC	CASSLGTSLAEQFF	TRBD2	NA	TRBV5-1	TRBJ2-1
TGTGCCAGCAGCCTTACCCCCGGACTAGCGGGGGGGCGGAATGAGCAGTTCTTC	CASSLTPGLAGGRNEQFF	TRBD2	NA	TRBV7-8	TRBJ2-1
TGTGCCATCTCCTTGCGGAACTCCTACGAGCAGTACTTC	CAISLRNSYEQYF	NA	NA	TRBV10-3	TRBJ2-7
TGTGCCAGCAGTCCCCTGGACTACCCCTACGAGCAGTACTTC	CASSPLDYPYEQYF	NA	NA	TRBV27	TRBJ2-7
TGTGCCAGCAGCCACGGACAGAGTGATGGCTACACCTTC	CASSHGQSDGYTF	NA	NA	TRBV7-9	TRBJ1-2
TGCGCCAGCAGCTCCGCGGGGACTGTCAATGAGCAGTTCTTC	CASSSAGTVNEQFF	NA	few	TRBV5-1	TRBJ2-1
TGTGCCACCGGAGATCGACAGGATATCACAGATACGCAGTATTTT	CATGDRQDITDTQYF	NA	NA	TRBV15	TRBJ2-3
TGTGCCAGCTCACCACCCGACTCCAAAAACATTCAGTACTTC	CASSPPDSKNIQYF	NA	NA	TRBV18	TRBJ2-4
TGTGCCAGCAGCGCCTTAGCGGGAGTAGAGACCCAGTACTTC	CASSALAGVETQYF	TRBD2	NA	TRBV9	TRBJ2-5
TGTGCCAGCAGCCAAGATAATACCAGGGGAGGGCTCAATGAGCAGTTCTTC	CASSQDNTRGGLNEQFF	NA	NA	TRBV4-2	TRBJ2-1
TGTGCCAGTATGACTAGCGGGGGGAATGAGCAGTTCTTC	CASMTSGGNEQFF	TRBD2	NA	TRBV19	TRBJ2-1
TGTGCCAGCAGCCCCCGGACAAGCTACGAGCAGTACTTC	CASSPRTSYEQYF	NA	NA	TRBV9	TRBJ2-7
TGCAGCGTTGACACAGCGGGAGGCTCCTACAATGAGCAGTTCTTC	CSVDTAGGSYNEQFF	TRBD2	NA	TRBV29-1	TRBJ2-1
TGTGCCACCAGTGCAGGGGGCGGGTCCCAGAACACCGGGGAGCTGTTTTTT	CATSAGGGSQNTGELFF	TRBD1	NA	TRBV24-1	TRBJ2-2
TGCGCCAGCAGCCGGACAGGGGATTACAATGAGCAGTTCTTC	CASSRTGDYNEQFF	TRBD1	NA	TRBV5-1	TRBJ2-1
TGTGCCAGCAGAGCGGACAGGGCTGGAAACACCATATATTTT	CASRADRAGNTIYF	TRBD1	NA	TRBV2	TRBJ1-3
TGTGCCAGCAGCTCTAAATTAGACAATGAGCAGTTCTTC	CASSSKLDNEQFF	NA	NA	TRBV7-6	TRBJ2-1
TGTGCCAGCAGCCAGGGACAGTTGAGCTCCTACGAGCAGTACTTC	CASSQGQLSSYEQYF	TRBD1	NA	TRBV5-6	TRBJ2-7
TGCGCCAGCAGCCAAGGAGTGGGTCTAGCTAATGAAAAACTGTTTTTT	CASSQGVGLANEKLFF	NA	NA	TRBV4-3	TRBJ1-4
TGTGCCAGCAGCTTTAGTTCGGGGAGGAACACTGAAGCTTTCTTT	CASSFSSGRNTEAFF	NA	NA	TRBV7-6	TRBJ1-1
TGTGCCAGCAGCTTGACGGGACTCGTCTCCTACAATGAGCAGTTCTTC	CASSLTGLVSYNEQFF	NA	NA	TRBV7-3	TRBJ2-1
TGTGCCAGCAGCCCCCTAGCGGGGGACTACACAGATACGCAGTATTTT	CASSPLAGDYTDTQYF	TRBD2	NA	TRBV9	TRBJ2-3
TGTGCCAGCAGTGAAGCTTTCAGGGGGTACGAGCAGTACTTC	CASSEAFRGYEQYF	TRBD1	few	TRBV6-1	TRBJ2-7
TGCAGCGTCCACAGGGGTAACGAGCAGTACTTC	CSVHRGNEQYF	TRBD1	NA	TRBV29-1	TRBJ2-7
TGTGCCAGCAGTGATCACTTGACAGGGAACTATGGCTACACCTTC	CASSDHLTGNYGYTF	TRBD1	NA	TRBV2	TRBJ1-2
TGTGCCAGCTCAGGCATCCGTGCTGACTACAATGAGCAGTTCTTC	CASSGIRADYNEQFF	NA	NA	TRBV18	TRBJ2-1
TGTGCCAGCAGCCTCTTACCGGGACAGGCGAACACCGGGGAGCTGTTTTTT	CASSLLPGQANTGELFF	TRBD1	NA	TRBV7-9	TRBJ2-2
TGTGCCAGCAGCGCCTTCGGACAGGCCGATCGTCCAAGCGATGAAAAACTGTTTTTT	CASSAFGQADRPSDEKLFF	TRBD1	once	TRBV7-2	TRBJ1-4
TGTGCCAGCAGTTTACTGGGACAGGCCACTGAAGCTTTCTTT	CASSLLGQATEAFF	TRBD1	once	TRBV27	TRBJ1-1
TGTGCCGGCTCCGGGGGGTTCCTCTACGAGCAGTACTTC	CAGSGGFLYEQYF	TRBD2	NA	TRBV7-9	TRBJ2-7